A single sample is the source of the 12 T cell receptor beta chains below, sequenced in a study of blood T cells in healthy people across ages. Then a second PCR, running about 6 to 12 cycles, was carried out with a sample-barcoded 5' primer and a J-beta primer mix. Via MiXCR, TCRdb re-called the 5' RACE reads, giving one row per CDR3 protein. The sample includes 380,000 or so distinct CDR3 sequences, roughly half of them seen just once. The sample was blood. All receptors come from a man aged 55-75 years in good health.

The chain couples TRBV5-5 to TRBJ2-3, with D possibly matching TRBD1 (5 bases). V was cut by 2 bases and J by 2 bases, with 12 bases left in between. The CDR3 spans 15 residues. Germline V CDR1 and CDR2: SGHKS, YYEKEE (reference sequence). The chain's CDR3 is CASSLLGQPTDTQYF. Written as DNA, the CDR3 is TGTGCCAGCAGCTTATTGGGGCAGCCCACAGATACGCAGTATTTT.

The chain recombines TRBV9 with TRBJ2-3; TRBD2 is a possible D gene (5 bases). This CDR3 contains 15 residues. V was clipped by 4 bases and J by 4 bases, with 16 bases between them. CDR1 is SGDLS, CDR2 YYNGEE, per germline. The CDR3 DNA is TGTGCCAGCAGCCCGATAGGAGCTAGCTCAGATACGCAGTATTTT. Amino acids: CASSPIGASSDTQYF. The variable domain in full, completed from reference TRBV9 and TRBJ2-3, reads DSGVTQTPKHLITATGQRVTLRCSPRSGDLSVYWYQQSLDQGLQFLIQYYNGEERAKGNILERFSAQQFPDLHSELNLSSLELGDSALYFCASSPIGASSDTQYFGPGTRLTVL.

The chain joins TRBV27 to TRBJ2-7; TRBD2 matches 7 bases. Germline CDR1 reads MNHEY; CDR2 reads SMNVEV (reference sequence). The J segment lost 0 bases and the V segment lost 5 bases, leaving 7 bases of the junction unmatched. The CDR3 is 15 amino acids. CDR3 bases: TGTGCCAGCAGTCCCACTAGCGAATCCTCCTACGAGCAGTACTTC. It yields the protein CASSPTSESSYEQYF.

The chain employs TRBV7-9 and TRBJ2-1; a possible D gene is TRBD1 (9 bases). The V gene's germline CDR1 is SEHNR and CDR2 FQNEAQ (reference sequence). There are 20 residues in the CDR3. The germline V and J ends were trimmed by 5 bases and 0 bases, with 26 bases remaining between them. The CDR3 DNA reads TGTGCCAGCAGCCCTACAGGGGGCGCGGTAGCGGGGCTCTCCTACAATGAGCAGTTCTTC. Translated: CASSPTGGAVAGLSYNEQFF.

This clonotype was recorded at least ten times. The chain carries TRBV5-1 and TRBJ2-7; D gene uncertain. The CDR3 loop spans 13 amino acids. The V end was cut by 0 bases, the J end by 4 bases, with 8 bases between. The germline V gene has CDR1 SGHRS and CDR2 YFSETQ. In DNA, the CDR3 is TGCGCCAGCAGCTTGGGCTTTGAGTACGAGCAGTACTTC. It specifies CASSLGFEYEQYF.

The chain carries TRBV7-2 and TRBJ2-1, with D maybe TRBD2 (6 bases). From germline, CDR1 is SGHTA and CDR2 FQGNSA. This CDR3 spans 14 amino acids. V lost 5 bases to trimming and J lost 3 bases, with 11 bases between them. CDR3 bases: TGTGCCAGCAGCCCCCGACTAGTCTACAATGAGCAGTTCTTC. Its protein product is CASSPRLVYNEQFF.

This clonotype has only a few counts. The genes are TRBV18 and TRBJ2-5; possible D gene TRBD1, 5 bases. Between the trimmed V and J ends, which lost 4 bases and 7 bases, there was a span of 19 bases. Germline V gene data show CDR1 as KGHSH and CDR2 as LQKENI. The CDR3 runs 15 residues. CDR3 amino acids: CASSLQGPASGTQYF. In nucleotides, the CDR3 is TGTGCCAGCTCACTCCAGGGTCCGGCCTCAGGGACCCAGTACTTC.

This clonotype came up a few times. The rearrangement links TRBV24-1 to TRBJ2-1, with unresolved D. This CDR3 contains 16 residues. The V gene's germline CDR1 is KGHDR and CDR2 SFDVKD. V was trimmed by 3 bases and J by 0 bases, leaving 11 bases between them. This CDR3 reads CATSDPGVFSYNEQFF. The CDR3 nucleotides read TGTGCCACCAGTGATCCGGGTGTATTCTCCTACAATGAGCAGTTCTTC.

V usage is TRBV5-1 and J usage is TRBJ2-1; perhaps TRBD1 as D (5 bases). In germline, CDR1 is SGHRS, CDR2 YFSETQ. Deletions cut 3 bases from V and 10 bases from J, with 17 bases between. This CDR3 contains 14 residues. The CDR3 DNA reads TGCGCCAGCAGCTCGACAGTGACGACCTACGAGCAGTTCTTC. Amino acids: CASSSTVTTYEQFF.

Details on this clonotype: The junction departs from germline at one end; a sequencing error may be responsible. The V gene is TRBV18, the J gene TRBJ2-7; no reliable D call. This CDR3 is built from 12 residues. CDR1 KGHSH and CDR2 LQKENI come from the germline V gene. This chain's CDR3 is CASAPGVHEQYF. The CDR3 DNA reads TGTGCCAGCGCACCAGGTGTCCACGAGCAGTACTTC.

The rearrangement joins TRBV12-3 or TRBV12-4 to TRBJ2-7; possibly TRBD1 for D (5 bases). The CDR3 is 12 amino acids. The V end lost 6 bases, the J end lost 9 bases, and 15 bases lay between the germline ends. The CDR3 coding sequence is TGTGCCAGCAGCCCCCTCACGACAGTGCAGTACTTC. This codes for CASSPLTTVQYF.

This rearrangement joins TRBV7-2 to TRBJ2-2; 9 bases map to TRBD1. CDR1 and CDR2 from the germline V gene are SGHTA and FQGNSA. V shed 6 bases, J shed 7 bases, and the junction held 6 bases outside the gene matches. The length of the CDR3 is 14 residues. The CDR3 loop reads CASRVTGGSGELFF. DNA for the CDR3: TGTGCCAGCAGGGTAACAGGGGGCAGCGGGGAGCTGTTTTTT.